This T cell receptor (beta chain) was captured by sequencing in a study of cytomegalovirus exposure and HLA in healthy donors. The study's findings and limits: Association with HLA alleles at 0.05 false discovery rate was found for about 17,000 TCR beta sequences in a later analysis.

60 Vbeta and 13 Jbeta primers were used in PCR. Using immunoSEQ multiplex PCR, the repertoire was profiled, and TCRdb retains in-frame clones only, with some absent. This sample carries approximately 150,000 clones, roughly 70% of them seen once, and the ten largest clones take around 1.7%. This CDR3 has 15 residues. V was pared by 6 bases and J by 3 bases, with 9 bases of the junction left unmatched. Looked up from germline, CDR1 is SNHLY and CDR2 is FYNNEI. In the case of this clone: Its specificity is unknown.

Sequences were obtained from PBMCs. The TCR was taken from a middle-aged woman in good health and CMV-seronegative. This chain connects TRBV2 to TRBJ1-1, with 8 positions matching TRBD1. The CDR3 DNA is TGTGCCAGCAGCGGTACAGGGGGAGCGGACACTGAAGCTTTCTTT. This encodes CASSGTGGADTEAFF.